This passage covers 27 T cell receptor beta chains from one sample sequenced in a study of beta chain features in type 1 diabetes (dated by TCRdb to the late 2010s). Library prep was done by the immunoSEQ multiplex PCR assay. The entire amount of isolated RNA was reverse transcribed using the High Capacity cDNA Reverse Transcription Kit, so the sequenced TCRB transcripts were expressed ones. In its TCRdb copy, this immuneACCESS table keeps in-frame sequences only and misses some clones. Where compared with another copy, unresolved V genes explain less than half of these, and the others have no known cause. Within this sample are around 40,000 clones, with just over 50% of them counted one time only. The biggest ten clones account for around 2.1% of the sample. The sequencing sample was made of Tregs from blood. The cell subset or site label corresponds to: regulatory CD4+ T cells. Source of these receptors: a woman younger than 30 in good health.

This clone was counted only a few times. This rearrangement joins TRBV5-1 to TRBJ1-5, with D perhaps matching TRBD1 (6 bases). CDR1 is SGHRS, CDR2 YFSETQ, per germline. Trimming cost V 2 bases and J 3 bases, with 12 bases left between them. This CDR3 is 15 amino acids long. The CDR3 sequence is CASSFSGEFNQPQHF. The CDR3 DNA is TGCGCCAGCAGCTTCTCAGGGGAATTCAATCAGCCCCAGCATTTT.

The chain combines TRBV7-9 with TRBJ2-5; 11 bases are shared with TRBD2. Germline V gene lookup returns CDR1 SEHNR and CDR2 FQNEAQ (reference sequence). The CDR3 extends over 18 amino acids. V was pared by 4 bases and J by 3 bases, with 13 bases of the junction left unmatched. The CDR3 sequence is CASSSVGTSGRLKETQYF. The CDR3 DNA reads as TGTGCCAGCAGCTCCGTAGGCACTAGCGGGAGATTGAAAGAGACCCAGTACTTC.

V is TRBV7-2 and J is TRBJ2-3, with TRBD2 identical over 7 bases. Losses at the gene ends were 3 bases for V and 4 bases for J; bases not matched to a gene: 7. The CDR3 spans 15 residues. Germline lookup yields CDR1 SGHTA and CDR2 FQGNSA. CDR3 amino acids: CASSLGLPGADTQYF. DNA for the CDR3: TGTGCCAGCAGCTTGGGACTACCCGGGGCAGATACGCAGTATTTT.

The rearrangement uses TRBV9 and TRBJ1-6; D is possibly TRBD1 (6 bases). Between the trimmed V and J ends, which lost 4 bases and 5 bases, there was a span of 7 bases. Germline CDR1 reads SGDLS; CDR2 reads YYNGEE. This CDR3 region has 13 residues. CDR3 amino acids: CASSPGDNSPLHF. The CDR3 coding sequence is TGTGCCAGCAGCCCAGGGGATAATTCACCCCTCCACTTT. Variable domain in full (rest from reference TRBV9 and TRBJ1-6): DSGVTQTPKHLITATGQRVTLRCSPRSGDLSVYWYQQSLDQGLQFLIQYYNGEERAKGNILERFSAQQFPDLHSELNLSSLELGDSALYFCASSPGDNSPLHFGNGTRLTVT.

V gene TRBV2 combines with J gene TRBJ2-1; 11 bases fit TRBD1. Trimming took 6 bases from V and 4 from J; bases not matched to a gene: 8. CDR1 and CDR2 from the germline V gene are SNHLY and FYNNEI. The CDR3 runs to 16 residues. CDR3 sequence reads: CASSPRDRGWYNEQFF. CDR3 nucleotides: TGTGCCAGCAGCCCCCGGGACAGGGGGTGGTACAATGAGCAGTTCTTC.

The rearrangement uses TRBV28 and TRBJ1-2; 7 positions agree with TRBD1. The CDR3 extends over 15 amino acids. CDR1 is MDHEN and CDR2 is SYDVKM in the germline V gene. With 4 bases clipped from V and 3 bases from J, the junction kept 8 bases outside the gene matches. In DNA form, the CDR3 reads TGTGCCAGCAGTTCGACAGGGAACATGGACTATGGCTACACCTTC. It translates to CASSSTGNMDYGYTF.

J is TRBJ2-3 and V is TRBV27; D is uncertain. This CDR3 contains 14 residues. Per the germline V gene, CDR1 is MNHEY and CDR2 is SMNVEV (reference sequence). Trimming took off 4 bases at V and 0 bases at J, with 8 bases between the two ends. The CDR3, as DNA: TGTGCCAGCAGTTCCCCTAGTAGCACAGATACGCAGTATTTT. This gives the protein CASSSPSSTDTQYF.

This clone was detected a few times. The chain uses TRBV7-2 and TRBJ1-4; no clear D gene. V dropped 5 bases and J dropped 7 bases, with 11 bases sitting between them. The CDR3 spans 13 residues. The germline gives CDR1 SGHTA, CDR2 FQGNSA. CDR3 residues: CASSRVRGEKLFF. CDR3 DNA sequence: TGTGCCAGCAGCAGGGTTCGGGGTGAAAAACTGTTTTTT.

The genes are TRBV5-1 and TRBJ2-7, with 9 positions matching TRBD2. The trim removed 0 bases at V and 5 bases at J, leaving 9 bases unmatched. This CDR3 has 16 amino acids. Germline CDR1 is SGHRS and CDR2 is YFSETQ. In DNA, the CDR3 is TGCGCCAGCAGCTTGGCCGGTAGTCTAGCGGGAAACGAGCAGTACTTC. Encoded protein: CASSLAGSLAGNEQYF.

This clone showed up just a few times. The chain has TRBV7-6 and TRBJ2-1; the D gene is possibly TRBD2 (5 bases). There are 16 residues in the CDR3. V gave up 5 bases and J gave up 0 bases, with 14 bases separating them. Germline V lookup: CDR1 SGHVS, CDR2 FNYEAQ. CDR3 coding DNA: TGTGCCAGCAGCGTTAGCGTTCCGAGCTCCTACAATGAGCAGTTCTTC. Amino acids: CASSVSVPSSYNEQFF. Looking up the rest from reference TRBV7-6 and TRBJ2-1 gives the full variable domain: GAGVSQSPRYKVTKRGQDVALRCDPISGHVSLYWYRQALGQGPEFLTYFNYEAQQDKSGLPNDRFSAERPEGSISTLTIQRTEQRDSAMYRCASSVSVPSSYNEQFFGPGTRLTVL.

Only a few counts were recorded for this clone. This sequence joins TRBV5-4 and TRBJ2-5; 9 positions agree with TRBD2. CDR3 size: 17 residues. Germline-derived CDR1 and CDR2 are SGHNT and YYREEE (reference sequence). With 4 bases clipped from V and 1 base from J, the junction kept 11 bases outside the gene matches. The CDR3 DNA follows: TGTGCCAGCAGCCAAGAAGGTGTTAGCGGGAGCCAAGAGACCCAGTACTTC. This encodes CASSQEGVSGSQETQYF.

This clone was observed a handful of times. V and J are TRBV25-1 and TRBJ1-6; D gene ambiguous. Germline loops: CDR1 MGHDK, CDR2 SYGVNS. CDR3 length equals 14 residues. The V end lost 2 bases, the J end lost 10 bases, and 12 bases lay between the germline ends. CDR3: CASSEIRIRSPLHF. The CDR3 bases are TGTGCCAGCAGTGAAATCAGGATCAGGTCACCCCTCCACTTT.

This clone was detected only a few times. V gene TRBV7-2 combines with J gene TRBJ2-2, with TRBD1 identical over 7 bases. Germline CDR1 is SGHTA and CDR2 is FQGNSA. Unmatched junction bases numbered 8, after V lost 6 bases and J lost 4 bases. The CDR3 contains 15 residues. The CDR3: CASSSQGLPTGELFF. The CDR3 region has the DNA TGTGCCAGCAGTTCACAGGGGCTCCCCACCGGGGAGCTGTTTTTT.

This rearrangement joins TRBV10-3 to TRBJ2-7; 7 bases agree with TRBD2. CDR1 and CDR2 from the germline V gene are ENHRY and SYGVKD. The CDR3 is made up of 13 amino acids. Trimming cost V 4 bases and J 6 bases; bases outside gene matches: 6. CDR3 in amino acids: CAISVGGSPEQYF. In nucleotides, the CDR3 is TGTGCCATCAGTGTGGGCGGGAGCCCCGAGCAGTACTTC.

The rearrangement joins TRBV2 to TRBJ2-7; possibly TRBD1 for D (6 bases). CDR1 and CDR2 (germline): SNHLY, FYNNEI. This CDR3 has 14 residues. Trimming left V 7 bases short and J 2 bases short, with 15 bases between. This CDR3 is CASTPGTSTYEQYF. DNA of the CDR3: TGTGCCAGCACCCCCGGGACAAGCACCTACGAGCAGTACTTC.

The rearrangement joins TRBV11-2 to TRBJ2-1; a possible D gene is TRBD2 (6 bases). The V end lost 3 bases, the J end lost 8 bases, and 17 bases lay between the germline ends. In germline, CDR1 is SGHAT, CDR2 FQNNGV. This CDR3 spans 15 amino acids. The DNA for the CDR3 is TGTGCCAGCAGCTTCGCAACACGGGGGTTAGATGAGCAGTTCTTC. Its translation is CASSFATRGLDEQFF. The whole variable domain, remainder taken from reference TRBV11-2 and TRBJ2-1, is EAGVAQSPRYKIIEKRQSVAFWCNPISGHATLYWYQQILGQGPKLLIQFQNNGVVDDSQLPKDRFSAERLKGVDSTLKIQPAKLEDSAVYLCASSFATRGLDEQFFGPGTRLTVL.

In this sample, this clone turned up a few times. CDR3 sequence reads: CASSQSRGPYEQYF. The CDR3 DNA is TGTGCCAGCAGCCAATCCCGCGGGCCTTACGAGCAGTACTTC. The chain combines TRBV14 with TRBJ2-7, with D maybe TRBD2 (5 bases). Germline loops: CDR1 SGHDN, CDR2 FVKESK. V was shortened by 2 bases and J by 4 bases, with 12 bases between the two germline ends. This CDR3 is built from 14 residues. Full variable domain (rest looked up from reference TRBV14 and TRBJ2-7): EAGVTQFPSHSVIEKGQTVTLRCDPISGHDNLYWYRRVMGKEIKFLLHFVKESKQDESGMPNNRFLAERTGGTYSTLKVQPAELEDSGVYFCASSQSRGPYEQYFGPGTRLTVT.

This chain's CDR3 is CASTLASRGPEQYF. In DNA form, the CDR3 reads TGTGCCAGCACCCTGGCCTCAAGGGGCCCCGAGCAGTACTTC. The V and J genes are TRBV7-2 and TRBJ2-5; D possibly corresponds to TRBD1 (5 bases). The end of the DNA fits TRBJ2-7 better, so the J call may be wrong. Germline values: CDR1 SGHTA, CDR2 FQGNSA. This CDR3 has 14 amino acids.

The rearrangement joins TRBV18 to TRBJ2-1; D possibly corresponds to TRBD2 (5 bases). This CDR3 is 16 amino acids long. Trimming took off 6 bases at V and 8 bases at J, with 23 bases between the two ends. Germline V gene lookup returns CDR1 KGHSH and CDR2 LQKENI. CDR3: CASSLDGRALWDEQFF. The CDR3 DNA is TGTGCCAGCTCCCTTGATGGGCGGGCGCTCTGGGATGAGCAGTTCTTC.

This clone was seen once. The chain has TRBV6-1 and TRBJ1-5; 7 bases match TRBD1. This CDR3 is 14 amino acids long. CDR1 and CDR2 (germline): MNHNS, SASEGT. With 5 bases clipped from V and 7 bases from J, the junction kept 8 bases outside the gene matches. CDR3 nucleotides: TGTGCCAGCAGTCCACAGGGGTCTCGGCAGCCCCAGCATTTT. The encoded protein is CASSPQGSRQPQHF.

The V call is TRBV6-5, the J call TRBJ2-1, with 8 positions matching TRBD1. The length of the CDR3 is 15 residues. From germline, CDR1 is MNHEY and CDR2 SVGAGI. V shed 6 bases and J 3 bases; nucleotides not matched to a gene: 7. This CDR3 reads CASRTDRGYYNEQFF. The DNA of the CDR3 is TGTGCCAGCAGGACAGACAGGGGCTACTACAATGAGCAGTTCTTC.

This clone was recorded a few times. The chain couples TRBV6-6 to TRBJ2-5, with a tentative D call TRBD1 (6 bases). V was cut by 6 bases and J by 5 bases, with 13 bases left in between. The germline V gene has CDR1 MNHNY and CDR2 SVGAGI (reference sequence). There are 13 residues in the CDR3. The CDR3 loop reads CASRRDNPETQYF. The CDR3 coding sequence is TGTGCCAGCAGACGGGACAACCCGGAGACCCAGTACTTC.

The table lists this clone with a count of one. The V gene is TRBV6-1, the J gene TRBJ2-7; maybe TRBD2 (6 bases). This CDR3 has 12 amino acids. Germline V gives CDR1 MNHNS, CDR2 SASEGT. V dropped 2 bases and J dropped 6 bases, with 8 bases sitting between them. CDR3 DNA: TGTGCCAGCAGTGAAATGGAGGGCGAGCAGTACTTC. Its translation: CASSEMEGEQYF.

This clone was observed a few times. V is TRBV5-4 and J is TRBJ2-5; the match to TRBD2 covers 11 bases. J gave up 4 bases and V 4 bases, and 6 bases lay outside the gene matches. Germline CDR1 SGHNT, CDR2 YYREEE (reference sequence). This CDR3 contains 15 residues. As DNA, the CDR3 is TGTGCCAGCAGCCTTGTGACTAGCGGGACAGAGACCCAGTACTTC. It codes for CASSLVTSGTETQYF.

The V and J genes are TRBV11-2 and TRBJ2-2; D perhaps matches TRBD2 (6 bases). V was clipped by 5 bases and J by 7 bases, with 14 bases between them. CDR3 length: 14 residues. CDR1 and CDR2 (germline): SGHAT, FQNNGV. The CDR3, as DNA: TGTGCCAGCAGCACAAGACTAGATCACGGGGAGCTGTTTTTT. Translating it yields CASSTRLDHGELFF.

This chain uses TRBV19 with TRBJ2-1; TRBD1 might be the D (6 bases). Trimming stripped 3 bases from V and 2 bases from J, with 11 bases between. The germline CDR1 and CDR2 sequences are LNHDA and SQIVND (reference sequence). This CDR3 is 15 amino acids long. The CDR3 coding sequence is TGTGCCAGTAGTATTCGGGACACAGCCTACAATGAGCAGTTCTTC. This encodes CASSIRDTAYNEQFF.

In this sample, this clone turned up a few times. The chain couples TRBV28 to TRBJ2-3; D is possibly TRBD2 (6 bases). Germline V gene data show CDR1 as MDHEN and CDR2 as SYDVKM. This CDR3 comprises 16 residues. Trimming shortened V by 8 bases and J by 0 bases, and 18 bases separated the two germline ends. CDR3 sequence: CASPPGRPSSTDTQYF. The CDR3 nucleotides read TGTGCCAGCCCACCGGGGAGGCCTTCTAGCACAGATACGCAGTATTTT.